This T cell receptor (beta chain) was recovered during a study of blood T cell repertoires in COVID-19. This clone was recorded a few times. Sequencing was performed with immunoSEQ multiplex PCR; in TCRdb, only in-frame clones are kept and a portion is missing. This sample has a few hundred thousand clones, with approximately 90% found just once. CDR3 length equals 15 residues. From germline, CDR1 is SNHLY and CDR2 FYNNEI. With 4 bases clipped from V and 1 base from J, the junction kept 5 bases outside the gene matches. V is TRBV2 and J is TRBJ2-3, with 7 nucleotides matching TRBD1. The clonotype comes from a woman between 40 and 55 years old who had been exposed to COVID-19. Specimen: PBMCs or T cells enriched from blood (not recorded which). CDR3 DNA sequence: TGTGCCAGCAGTGTCTACAGGGGTGGCACAGATACGCAGTATTTT. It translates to CASSVYRGGTDTQYF.